These T cell receptor beta chains were read from a single sample in a study of blood T cell repertoires in COVID-19. Only in-frame clones appear in the TCRdb table, and some are missing; sequencing was by immunoSEQ multiplex PCR. The sample consists of around 99,000 clones, just over 90% of them appearing once. Sequenced: peripheral blood. The source is a man in his fifties with acute or convalescent COVID-19. Each CDR3 is given with its conserved first and last residue. Fields, in order: clone size, V gene, D gene, J gene, CDR3 DNA, CDR3 protein. The D gene is left open where the match is weak. Clone size, where shown, is once, few, many, or a class for clones that have expanded.

.	TRBV19	TRBD1	TRBJ1-3	TGTGCCAGTAGCAACAGGGGTGCGACCGGAAACACCATATATTTT	CASSNRGATGNTIYF
.	TRBV6-5	TRBD1	TRBJ1-6	TGTGCCAGCAGTTCCAATCCGGACAGGGGCGAGTCACCCCTCCACTTT	CASSSNPDRGESPLHF
.	TRBV4-3	TRBD1	TRBJ2-7	TGCGCCAGCAGCCAAGAAGGGACAGGGGGTTTTTACGAGCAGTACTTC	CASSQEGTGGFYEQYF
.	TRBV2	.	TRBJ1-1	TGTGCCAGCAGTAGACAGTTGAACACTGAAGCTTTCTTT	CASSRQLNTEAFF
.	TRBV6-2/TRBV6-3	TRBD1	TRBJ2-5	TGTGCCAGCAGTTACACGGACAGGGTGTCAGAGACCCAGTACTTC	CASSYTDRVSETQYF
.	TRBV19	.	TRBJ1-1	TGTGCCAGTAGTATGTTTCTGGGGGCGAACACTGAAGCTTTCTTT	CASSMFLGANTEAFF
.	TRBV30	TRBD1	TRBJ1-5	TGTGCCTGGAACACAGGGGGCGGGCAGCCCCAGCATTTT	CAWNTGGGQPQHF
.	TRBV11-2	.	TRBJ2-7	TGTGCCAGCAGCTTAGGTTATTTTGTGTTCGACGAGCAGTACTTC	CASSLGYFVFDEQYF
once	TRBV27	.	TRBJ2-1	TGTGCCAGCAGTTTATCGCTAGGATTTGGGAGCTCCTACAATGAGCAGTTCTTC	CASSLSLGFGSSYNEQFF
.	TRBV6-5	TRBD1	TRBJ1-2	TGTGCCAGCAGTAGGACAGGATATGGCTACACCTTC	CASSRTGYGYTF
.	TRBV24-1	TRBD1	TRBJ2-3	TGTGCCACCAGTGAACCAGGGGGCCACAACACAGATACGCAGTATTTT	CATSEPGGHNTDTQYF
.	TRBV6-5	TRBD2	TRBJ2-1	TGTGCCAGCAACGGGAGGGGACACAATGAGCAGTTCTTC	CASNGRGHNEQFF
.	TRBV3-1/TRBV3-2	.	TRBJ2-6	TGTGCCAGCAGCCAAGTCTCCCTGCAGGGCCCCCTCTCTGGGGCCAACGTCCTGACTTTC	CASSQVSLQGPLSGANVLTF
.	TRBV4-1	.	TRBJ2-7	TGCGCCAGCAGCCAAGGCAGAAACTACGAGCAGTACTTC	CASSQGRNYEQYF
.	TRBV12-3/TRBV12-4	TRBD1	TRBJ1-2	TGTGCCAGCAGTCCCCAGGGGGCGGGCGGCTACACCTTC	CASSPQGAGGYTF
.	TRBV2	.	TRBJ1-6	TGTGCCAGCAGGGCAGACATTAATTCACCCCTCCACTTT	CASRADINSPLHF
.	TRBV9	.	TRBJ2-1	TGTGCCAGCAGCGTAGCTGGGCTAGCTAACTACAATGAGCAGTTCTTC	CASSVAGLANYNEQFF
.	TRBV7-7	TRBD2	TRBJ2-1	TGTGCCAGCAGCTTAGAGACTAGCGGGGAGCAGTTCTTC	CASSLETSGEQFF
.	TRBV7-6	.	TRBJ2-3	TGTGCCAGCAGCTTAGGACTACTAGGCCTGAGGACAGATACGCAGTATTTT	CASSLGLLGLRTDTQYF
few	TRBV2	TRBD2	TRBJ2-5	TGTGCCAGCAGTCTAGCGGGAGCCATGATCCAAGAGACCCAGTACTTC	CASSLAGAMIQETQYF
.	TRBV20-1	.	TRBJ1-2	TGCAGTGCTAGTCGGACGGGGAACTATGGCTACACCTTC	CSASRTGNYGYTF
.	TRBV6-5	TRBD1	TRBJ1-2	TGTGCCAGCATATCAGGACCCGGGACAGGGTCTGGCTACACCTTC	CASISGPGTGSGYTF
once	TRBV6-1	.	TRBJ2-1	TGTGCCAGCAGTGTCCTTAGCGGACGCCAGAGCTCCTACAATGAGCAGTTCTTC	CASSVLSGRQSSYNEQFF
.	TRBV29-1	TRBD1	TRBJ1-3	TGCAGCGCCCGTTTTGGGACAGGGGTTGGAAACACCATATATTTT	CSARFGTGVGNTIYF